The T cell receptor (beta chain) described here comes from a study of blood T cell repertoires in COVID-19 (dated by TCRdb to the early 2020s). Turning to the overall study: Samples covering the acute and convalescent phases of COVID-19 were provided by collaborators in the United States, Italy and Spain. The sample metadata nearly always contained a de-identified subject ID, COVID-19 status, age in years and sex. Where HLA class I and class II types were available, the types were taken from metadata supplied by the sample provider, not from assay-based typing. The samples were drawn from the first 160 participants of the ongoing ImmuneRACE study and from under 1,500 subjects provided by 6 global collaborators. A freely available public database, intended as a resource for researchers studying the immune response to SARS-CoV-2, is where the repertoires were released. Deeply sampled blood TCRbeta repertoires from subjects exposed to, actively infected with, or recovered from COVID-19 were included in the dataset. The prospective study material was composed of cDNA or gDNA derived from T cells, B-cell-depleted T cells, or PBMCs.

For this chain, trimming is 3 bases at the V end and 5 bases at the J end, and the number of junction bases without a gene match is 4. Per the germline V gene, MDHEN is the CDR1 and SYDVKM is the CDR2. The CDR3 has 14 amino acids, counting the end cysteine and phenylalanine. The read is trimmed to its CDR3 DNA, 42 bases read in frame from base 1. TCRbeta CDR3 regions were amplified from genomic DNA using the immunoSEQ Assay, a bias-controlled multiplex PCR. The paper's data handling went like this. Nucleated cell counts per sample were estimated from amplification of reference gene primers within the assay. Sequence reads were collapsed and filtered to measure the absolute abundance of every unique TCRbeta CDR3 rearrangement. For each sample, productive Simpson clonality was calculated as the square root of Simpson's diversity index across productive rearrangements. TCRdb stores this immuneACCESS table with in-frame sequences only. Part of the clones is absent; in the studies checked, under half of the shortfall reflects unresolved V genes, and no reason is known for the rest. V and J calls and clone size are copied from that table; D and trimming were computed from the DNA. A total of approximately 350,000 clones appear in this sample, 89% of them only once. The top ten clones comprise around 3% of the sample.

What the authors observed across the whole study: Clinical and demographic metadata were provided uncurated, with the amount varying by source and participant.

Note on this clone: Its antigen target is currently unknown. There are no base qualities to consult, and no much larger clone falls within one base.

One collaborating source in Seattle enrolled patients during active infection and followed them longitudinally through the course of disease. Collaborating institutions collected whole blood in K2EDTA tubes following their own protocols. Collaborator samples were shipped for TCRbeta analysis as frozen whole blood, isolated PBMCs, or DNA extracted from either sample type. Sequencing was performed on peripheral blood. The TCR comes from a woman aged 30 to 39 with COVID-19, enrolled during active disease. The V gene is TRBV28 and the J gene is TRBJ2-1, and 7 junctional nucleotides match TRBD1. The sequence in DNA is TGTGCCAGCAGTTTTCGGACAGGAAACAATGAGCAGTTCTTC. Its product reads: CASSFRTGNNEQFF.